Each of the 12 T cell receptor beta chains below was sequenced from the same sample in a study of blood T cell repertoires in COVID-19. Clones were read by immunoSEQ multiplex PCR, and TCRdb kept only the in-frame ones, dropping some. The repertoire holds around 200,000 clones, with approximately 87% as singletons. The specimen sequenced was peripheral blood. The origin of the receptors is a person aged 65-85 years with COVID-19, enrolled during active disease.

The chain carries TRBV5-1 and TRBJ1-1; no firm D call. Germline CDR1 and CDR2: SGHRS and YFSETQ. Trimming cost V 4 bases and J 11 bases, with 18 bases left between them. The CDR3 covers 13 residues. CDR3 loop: CASSPESVGVAFF. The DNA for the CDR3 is TGCGCCAGCAGCCCAGAGTCCGTCGGGGTGGCTTTCTTT.

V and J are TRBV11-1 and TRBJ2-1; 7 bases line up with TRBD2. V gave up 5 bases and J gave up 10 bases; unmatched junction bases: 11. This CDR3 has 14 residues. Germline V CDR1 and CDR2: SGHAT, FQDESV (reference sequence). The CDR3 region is CASSGRTSAKEQFF. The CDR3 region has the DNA TGTGCCAGCAGCGGACGAACTAGCGCCAAAGAGCAGTTCTTC.

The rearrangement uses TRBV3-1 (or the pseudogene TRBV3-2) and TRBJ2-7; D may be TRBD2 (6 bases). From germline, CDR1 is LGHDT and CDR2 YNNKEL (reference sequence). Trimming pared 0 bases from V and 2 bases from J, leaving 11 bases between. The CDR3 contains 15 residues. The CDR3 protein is CASSQESGLPYEQYF. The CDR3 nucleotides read TGTGCCAGCAGCCAAGAAAGCGGGCTCCCCTACGAGCAGTACTTC.

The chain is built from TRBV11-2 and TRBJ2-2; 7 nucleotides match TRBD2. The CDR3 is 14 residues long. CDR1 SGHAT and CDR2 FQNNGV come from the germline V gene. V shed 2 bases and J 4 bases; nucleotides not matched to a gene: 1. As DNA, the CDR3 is TGTGCCAGCAGCTTATCGGGGGGCACCGGGGAGCTGTTTTTT. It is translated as CASSLSGGTGELFF.

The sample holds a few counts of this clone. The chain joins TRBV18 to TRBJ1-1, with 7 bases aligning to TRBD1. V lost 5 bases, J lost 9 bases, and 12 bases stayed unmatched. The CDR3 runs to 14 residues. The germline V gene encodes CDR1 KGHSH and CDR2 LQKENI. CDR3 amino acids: CASSDEWDSVQAFF. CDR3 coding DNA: TGTGCCAGCTCAGACGAATGGGACAGCGTGCAAGCTTTCTTT.

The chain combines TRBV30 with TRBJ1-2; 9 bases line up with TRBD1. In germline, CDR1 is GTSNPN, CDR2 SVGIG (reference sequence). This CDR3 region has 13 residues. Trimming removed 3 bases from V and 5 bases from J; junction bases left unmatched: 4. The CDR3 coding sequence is TGTGCCTGGAGGCCGGGACAGGGTTATGGCTACACCTTC. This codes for CAWRPGQGYGYTF.

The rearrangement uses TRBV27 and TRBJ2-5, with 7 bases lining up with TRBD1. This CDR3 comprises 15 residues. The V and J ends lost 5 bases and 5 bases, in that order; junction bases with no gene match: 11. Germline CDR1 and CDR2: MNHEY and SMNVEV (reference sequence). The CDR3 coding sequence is TGTGCCAGCAGTCCCGGGACAGCTTACGGGGAGACCCAGTACTTC. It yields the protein CASSPGTAYGETQYF.

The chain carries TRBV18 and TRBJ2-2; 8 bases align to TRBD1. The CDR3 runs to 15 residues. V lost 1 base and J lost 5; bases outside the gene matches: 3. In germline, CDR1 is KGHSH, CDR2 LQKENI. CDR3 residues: CASSPQDRVTGELFF. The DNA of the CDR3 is TGTGCCAGCTCACCACAGGACAGGGTTACCGGGGAGCTGTTTTTT.

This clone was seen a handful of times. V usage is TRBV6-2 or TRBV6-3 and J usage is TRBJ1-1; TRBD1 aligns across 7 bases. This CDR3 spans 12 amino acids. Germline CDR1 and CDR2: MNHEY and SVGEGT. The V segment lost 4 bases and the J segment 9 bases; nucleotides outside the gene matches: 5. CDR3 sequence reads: CASSLPGQQAFF. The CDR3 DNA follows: TGTGCCAGCAGTTTACCGGGACAGCAAGCTTTCTTT.

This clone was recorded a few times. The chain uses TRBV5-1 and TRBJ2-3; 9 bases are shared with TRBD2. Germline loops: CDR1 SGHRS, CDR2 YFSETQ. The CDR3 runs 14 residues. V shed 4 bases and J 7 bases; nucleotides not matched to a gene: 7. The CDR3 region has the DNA TGCGCCAGCAGCGATCCCGGGACTAGCTATACGCAGTATTTT. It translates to CASSDPGTSYTQYF.

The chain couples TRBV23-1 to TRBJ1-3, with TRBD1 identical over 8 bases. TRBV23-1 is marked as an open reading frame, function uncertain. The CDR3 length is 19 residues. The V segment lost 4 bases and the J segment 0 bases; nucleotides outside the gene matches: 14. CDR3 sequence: CASSRNLRTGTGSGNTIYF. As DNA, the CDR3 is TGCGCCAGCAGTCGCAACCTCCGGACCGGGACAGGCTCTGGAAACACCATATATTTT.

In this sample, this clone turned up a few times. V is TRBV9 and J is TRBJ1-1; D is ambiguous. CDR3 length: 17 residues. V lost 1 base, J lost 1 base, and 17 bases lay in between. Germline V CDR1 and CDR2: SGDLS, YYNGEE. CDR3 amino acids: CASSVSGVGVQNTEAFF. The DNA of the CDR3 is TGTGCCAGCAGCGTATCCGGTGTCGGGGTCCAGAACACTGAAGCTTTCTTT.